The rows below give T cell receptor beta chains drawn from one sample of a study of blood T cells in healthy people across ages. TCRdb reprocessed the 5' RACE reads via MiXCR and lists one record per CDR3 protein. This table has about 1,400,000 distinct CDR3 sequences, approximately 60% appearing once. Material for sequencing was blood. The origin of the receptors is a man aged 18 to 29 in good health. Both conserved end residues are part of each CDR3. Fields, in order: V gene, clone size, D gene, J gene, CDR3 DNA, CDR3 protein. D genes are given only for firm matches. Only some rows state a clone size, as once, few, many or a class for expanded clones.

V: TRBV25-1; size: many; D: TRBD1; J: TRBJ1-2; DNA: TGTGCCAGCAGTGAGTTGGGACAGAGTTATGGCTACACCTTC; CDR3: CASSELGQSYGYTF
V: TRBV7-9; size: NA; D: TRBD1; J: TRBJ1-5; DNA: TGTGCCAGCAGCTTAGAGATGACAGGGAATAGCAATCAGCCCCAGCATTTT; CDR3: CASSLEMTGNSNQPQHF
V: TRBV10-3; size: NA; D: TRBD1; J: TRBJ2-3; DNA: TGTGCCATCAGACGGGACAGGGGTGCAGATACGCAGTATTTT; CDR3: CAIRRDRGADTQYF
V: TRBV4-3; size: NA; D: TRBD1; J: TRBJ1-2; DNA: TGCGCCAGCAGCTTGGACAGGAGGAGTGGCTACACCTTC; CDR3: CASSLDRRSGYTF
V: TRBV18; size: NA; D: TRBD2; J: TRBJ2-1; DNA: TGTGCCAGCTTAGGCGGGGGGAAGAATGAGCAGTTCTTC; CDR3: CASLGGGKNEQFF
V: TRBV13; size: NA; D: NA; J: TRBJ2-5; DNA: TGTGCCAGTGGGCTTCCCCAAGAGACCCAGTACTTC; CDR3: CASGLPQETQYF
V: TRBV9; size: once; D: NA; J: TRBJ2-1; DNA: TGTGCCAGCAGCACCCTTCCCAATGAGCAGTTCTTC; CDR3: CASSTLPNEQFF
V: TRBV7-2; size: NA; D: TRBD2; J: TRBJ2-1; DNA: TGTGCCAGCAGCTTAGTAGCGGGGGGAGGGAATGAGCAGTTCTTC; CDR3: CASSLVAGGGNEQFF
V: TRBV27; size: NA; D: NA; J: TRBJ2-3; DNA: TGTGCCAGCAGTTTAAATGATCCCCTTGATACGCAGTATTTT; CDR3: CASSLNDPLDTQYF
V: TRBV4-1; size: NA; D: NA; J: TRBJ2-4; DNA: TGCGCCAGCAGCCAAGGCTGGGGGGGCCAAGGGATGAACATTCAGTACTTC; CDR3: CASSQGWGGQGMNIQYF
V: TRBV3-1; size: NA; D: NA; J: TRBJ1-2; DNA: TGTGCCAGCAGCCAGATCAGCTACTATGGCTACACCTTC; CDR3: CASSQISYYGYTF
V: TRBV2; size: once; D: NA; J: TRBJ1-1; DNA: TGTGCCAGCCTGGGAGACGGGGTTTGGGCTGAAGCTTTCTTT; CDR3: CASLGDGVWAEAFF
V: TRBV28; size: NA; D: NA; J: TRBJ2-2; DNA: TGTGCCAGCAGTTTTCGGGCGGCTGGGGAGCTGTTTTTT; CDR3: CASSFRAAGELFF
V: TRBV20-1; size: NA; D: NA; J: TRBJ2-7; DNA: TGCAGGCCTTATGGACGTCCAGCGAAAGAGCAGTACTTC; CDR3: CRPYGRPAKEQYF
V: TRBV29-1; size: few; D: TRBD1; J: TRBJ2-1; DNA: TGCAGCGTCGCCCGGGACAGCTCCTACAATGAGCAGTTCTTC; CDR3: CSVARDSSYNEQFF
V: TRBV29-1; size: NA; D: TRBD1; J: TRBJ1-2; DNA: TGCAGCGCCTTCGACAGGGAGAGTGGCTACACCTTC; CDR3: CSAFDRESGYTF
V: TRBV27; size: NA; D: TRBD2; J: TRBJ2-1; DNA: TGTGCCAGCAGTTACAGCGGGACCAGCTCCTACAATGAGCAGTTCTTC; CDR3: CASSYSGTSSYNEQFF
V: TRBV12-3/TRBV12-4; size: few; D: NA; J: TRBJ2-5; DNA: TGTGCCAGCAGTCCACGGACCTCCGTGGGGGAGACCCAGTACTTC; CDR3: CASSPRTSVGETQYF
V: TRBV13; size: NA; D: NA; J: TRBJ1-2; DNA: TGTGCCAGCAGCTTGGGAGGGAAGGCGGATGGCTACACCTTC; CDR3: CASSLGGKADGYTF
V: TRBV29-1; size: few; D: NA; J: TRBJ2-7; DNA: TGCAGCCGAAAGGCAGGCCCCGATGAAGAGCAGTACTTC; CDR3: CSRKAGPDEEQYF
V: TRBV18; size: NA; D: NA; J: TRBJ2-7; DNA: TGTGCCAGCTCACCACCGATCAGTTCAGGCCTCTACGAGCAGTACTTC; CDR3: CASSPPISSGLYEQYF
V: TRBV6-6; size: NA; D: TRBD2; J: TRBJ2-3; DNA: TGTGCCAGCAGTACAAGCGGGAGATTTACAGATACGCAGTATTTT; CDR3: CASSTSGRFTDTQYF
V: TRBV6-5; size: NA; D: NA; J: TRBJ1-1; DNA: TGTGCCAGCAGTACTGACGGACACTTAAACACTGAAGCTTTCTTT; CDR3: CASSTDGHLNTEAFF
V: TRBV5-1; size: NA; D: TRBD1; J: TRBJ2-1; DNA: TGCGCCAGCAGCTTGTCCGGGACAGGGGGGAACAATGAGCAGTTCTTC; CDR3: CASSLSGTGGNNEQFF
V: TRBV10-3; size: NA; D: NA; J: TRBJ2-1; DNA: TGTGCCATCAGTGAGTCCTCTCTCCGGGGGTACAATGAGCAGTTCTTC; CDR3: CAISESSLRGYNEQFF
V: TRBV6-2/TRBV6-3; size: NA; D: NA; J: TRBJ2-3; DNA: TGTGCCAGCAGTTACCCCCAGCCGAGCACAGATACGCAGTATTTT; CDR3: CASSYPQPSTDTQYF
V: TRBV29-1; size: NA; D: TRBD1; J: TRBJ2-3; DNA: TGCAGCGTGGCCGGGACAGGGGATAAGGATAGAACAGATACGCAGTATTTT; CDR3: CSVAGTGDKDRTDTQYF